These 30 T cell receptor beta chains were all obtained from the same sample, sequenced in a study of cytomegalovirus exposure and HLA in healthy donors. Both 60 Vbeta primers and 13 Jbeta primers went into the PCR. The data were produced by immunoSEQ multiplex PCR, yet TCRdb's version contains in-frame clones alone and is incomplete. The sample holds approximately 160,000 clones, 65% to 85% seen once. The sequenced sample consisted of PBMCs. The receptors shown here come from a woman in her 40s in good health and CMV-seropositive.

This clone was detected once. V usage is TRBV5-4 and J usage is TRBJ1-3; a possible D gene is TRBD1 (5 bases). Germline CDR1 reads SGHNT; CDR2 reads YYREEE (reference sequence). This CDR3 contains 16 residues. Trimming shortened V by 0 bases and J by 0 bases, and 10 bases separated the two germline ends. CDR3 in DNA: TGTGCCAGCAGCTTGGGGCTTGACAGCTCTGGAAACACCATATATTTT. It encodes CASSLGLDSSGNTIYF. Full variable domain (outside the CDR3, taken from reference TRBV5-4 and TRBJ1-3): ETGVTQSPTHLIKTRGQQVTLRCSSQSGHNTVSWYQQALGQGPQFIFQYYREEENGRGNFPPRFSGLQFPNYSSELNVNALELDDSALYLCASSLGLDSSGNTIYFGEGSWLTVV.

The chain recombines TRBV19 with TRBJ2-6; possibly TRBD1 for D (5 bases). The ends were cut back, 3 bases at V and 0 bases at J, with 12 bases in the middle. The CDR3 is made up of 17 amino acids. Germline V gene data show CDR1 as LNHDA and CDR2 as SQIVND (reference sequence). The CDR3 loop is CASSMWGSPSGANVLTF. CDR3 in DNA: TGTGCCAGTAGTATGTGGGGCAGTCCCTCTGGGGCCAACGTCCTGACTTTC.

This clone turned up a few times. The V and J genes are TRBV10-2 and TRBJ2-2, with TRBD2 matching over 13 bases. V lost 3 bases, J lost 6 bases, and 4 bases stayed unmatched. The CDR3 extends over 16 amino acids. Germline CDR1 and CDR2: WSHSY and SAAADI. The CDR3 protein is CASSEQTSGGPGELFF. DNA of the CDR3: TGCGCCAGCAGTGAACAGACTAGCGGGGGGCCCGGGGAGCTGTTTTTT.

The count of this clone is one. The gene calls are TRBV7-2 and TRBJ2-5; TRBD2 is a possible D gene (6 bases). This CDR3 is 15 amino acids long. V was shortened by 1 base and J by 5 bases, with 14 bases between the two germline ends. Germline V gene lookup returns CDR1 SGHTA and CDR2 FQGNSA. The CDR3 DNA is TGTGCCAGCAGCTTAGGGGGACTGGCCCGCGAGACCCAGTACTTC. It specifies CASSLGGLARETQYF.

Concerning this clone itself: This sample includes further DNA sequences coding for the same CDR3. V and J are TRBV4-3 and TRBJ2-2; no clear D gene. The CDR3 is made up of 13 amino acids. Germline V gene sequence: CDR1 LGHNA, CDR2 YSLEER. V was clipped by 4 bases and J by 6 bases, with 9 bases between them. The DNA for the CDR3 is TGCGCCAGCAGCCCTTCAAGCGCCGGGGAGCTGTTTTTT. Protein: CASSPSSAGELFF.

The V and J genes are TRBV21-1 and TRBJ2-2; TRBD1 reflects the table's D call only, with no check against the DNA. TRBV21-1 counts as a pseudogene. The CDR3 consists of 17 residues. CDR3 nucleotide sequence: TGTGCCAGCAGCCCTCCAGCCGGACAGCTGGACACCGGGGAGCTGTTTTTT. Protein product: CASSPPAGQLDTGELFF.

The rearrangement links TRBV27 to TRBJ2-1, with TRBD2 identical over 9 bases. Germline values: CDR1 MNHEY, CDR2 SMNVEV (reference sequence). The CDR3 spans 14 residues. The junction had 1 base not matched to a gene; V was cut back by 2 bases and J by 5 bases. CDR3 nucleotides: TGTGCCAGCAGTTTAGCGGGGGGGAACAATGAGCAGTTCTTC. It codes for CASSLAGGNNEQFF.

The chain links TRBV27 to TRBJ1-2, with 9 bases fitting TRBD1. Per germline, CDR1 MNHEY and CDR2 SMNVEV (reference sequence). CDR3 length: 13 residues. The trim removed 8 bases at V and 6 bases at J, leaving 7 bases unmatched. The DNA for the CDR3 is TGTGCCAGCGGTCCAAGGACAGGGGATGGCTACACCTTC. Encoded protein: CASGPRTGDGYTF.

The chain combines TRBV5-1 with TRBJ2-7; 8 positions agree with TRBD2. From germline, CDR1 is SGHRS and CDR2 YFSETQ. The V and J ends lost 3 bases and 0 bases, in that order; junction bases with no gene match: 8. CDR3 length equals 16 residues. CDR3 nucleotides: TGCGCCAGCAGCTCCGGGAGCGGGAGCCCCTCCTACGAGCAGTACTTC. Translating gives CASSSGSGSPSYEQYF.

The chain is built from TRBV19 and TRBJ2-7, with 10 bases lining up with TRBD1. The CDR3 has 16 amino acids. The V and J ends lost 5 bases and 0 bases, in that order; junction bases with no gene match: 7. Germline V gives CDR1 LNHDA, CDR2 SQIVND (reference sequence). The CDR3 region is CASSPAGQGSSYEQYF. The CDR3 DNA reads TGTGCCAGTAGTCCCGCGGGACAGGGGAGCTCCTACGAGCAGTACTTC.

This sequence joins TRBV5-1 and TRBJ2-1, with TRBD2 matching 12 bases. Unmatched junction bases numbered 8, after V lost 3 bases and J lost 10 bases. The CDR3 totals 15 residues. Germline CDR1 and CDR2: SGHRS and YFSETQ. The CDR3 loop reads CASSSASGGAGEQFF. The CDR3 DNA sequence: TGCGCCAGCAGCTCCGCTAGCGGGGGGGCCGGGGAGCAGTTCTTC.

The CDR3 DNA follows: TGTGCCAGCAGCCCATCACAGGGGAGCACTGAAGCTTTCTTT. Protein product: CASSPSQGSTEAFF. V usage is TRBV4-2 and J usage is TRBJ1-1; TRBD1 aligns across 7 bases. Germline-derived CDR1 and CDR2 are LGHNA and YNFKEQ. The V segment lost 4 bases and the J segment 4 bases; nucleotides outside the gene matches: 6. The CDR3 consists of 14 residues.

The CDR3 sequence: CASSSQGAGEQYF. The DNA of the CDR3 is TGCGCCAGCAGTAGTCAGGGGGCAGGCGAGCAGTACTTC. The gene calls are TRBV10-2 and TRBJ2-7; 8 bases match TRBD1. Trimming cost V 5 bases and J 6 bases; bases outside gene matches: 6. CDR1 is WSHSY, CDR2 SAAADI, per germline. The CDR3 length is 13 residues.

The CDR3 DNA follows: TGCGCCAGCAGCTTGAGCCCTCCGGGGGACGGCTCACCCCTCCACTTT. It translates to CASSLSPPGDGSPLHF. V is TRBV5-1 and J is TRBJ1-6; D is possibly TRBD1 (5 bases). The V end lost 1 base, the J end lost 10 bases, and 18 bases lay between the germline ends. The germline gives CDR1 SGHRS, CDR2 YFSETQ. The CDR3 loop spans 16 amino acids.

This sequence joins TRBV18 and TRBJ1-2; D is undetermined. Trimming took 6 bases from V and 0 from J, leaving 8 bases between them. CDR1 is KGHSH and CDR2 is LQKENI in the germline V gene. This CDR3 is 13 amino acids long. As DNA, the CDR3 is TGTGCCAGCTCGACTGATGCTAACTATGGCTACACCTTC. Amino acid sequence: CASSTDANYGYTF.

The rearrangement uses TRBV6-5 and TRBJ2-7, with D tentatively TRBD1 (5 bases). The CDR3 loop spans 15 amino acids. The V end was cut by 0 bases, the J end by 2 bases, with 11 bases between. The germline CDR1 and CDR2 sequences are MNHEY and SVGAGI. For the CDR3, the DNA is TGTGCCAGCAGTTACTCGGGCAGGGTTCCCTACGAGCAGTACTTC. Residues: CASSYSGRVPYEQYF.

V and J are TRBV6-1 and TRBJ2-7; D gene unclear. This CDR3 has 10 residues. The germline gives CDR1 MNHNS, CDR2 SASEGT. CDR3 DNA sequence: TGTGGTCCTAAGAAATACGAGCAGTACTTC. Its protein is CGPKKYEQYF.

The chain links TRBV7-2 to TRBJ2-7; D is possibly TRBD2 (5 bases). CDR1 is SGHTA, CDR2 FQGNSA, per germline. Trimming shortened V by 1 base and J by 1 base, and 8 bases separated the two germline ends. This CDR3 is built from 14 residues. As DNA, the CDR3 is TGTGCCAGCAGCTTAGATCCGGGATCCTACGAGCAGTACTTC. This encodes CASSLDPGSYEQYF.

The chain carries TRBV4-1 and TRBJ2-1; 10 bases are shared with TRBD2. With 0 bases clipped from V and 6 bases from J, the junction kept 5 bases outside the gene matches. Germline values: CDR1 MGHRA, CDR2 YSYEKL. This CDR3 has 16 residues. The CDR3 DNA reads TGCGCCAGCAGCCAAGATCTACGGACTAGCGGCAATGAGCAGTTCTTC. As protein: CASSQDLRTSGNEQFF.

The sample holds a few counts of this clone. The chain is built from TRBV5-1 and TRBJ2-2; tentatively, D is TRBD2 (6 bases). This CDR3 is built from 16 residues. V lost 3 bases and J lost 2, with 14 bases in between. CDR1 SGHRS and CDR2 YFSETQ come from the germline V gene. CDR3 sequence reads: CASSSSGTFNTGELFF. The DNA of the CDR3 is TGCGCCAGCAGCTCATCCGGGACTTTTAACACCGGGGAGCTGTTTTTT.

CDR3 nucleotide sequence: TGCGCCAGCAGCCTGAGCTCTGGGGCCAACGTCCTGACTTTC. Its translation: CASSLSSGANVLTF. The chain uses TRBV5-1 and TRBJ2-6; D unclear. Per germline, CDR1 SGHRS and CDR2 YFSETQ. V lost 4 bases to trimming and J lost 0 bases, with 5 bases between them. The CDR3 covers 14 residues.

The J gene is TRBJ1-2, the V gene TRBV11-3; no clear D. The CDR3 is 12 amino acids. The V end lost 1 base, the J end lost 6 bases, and 6 bases lay between the germline ends. The germline V gene has CDR1 SGHNT and CDR2 YENEEA. CDR3 DNA: TGTGCCAGCAGCTTAGGAGGGAATGGCTACACCTTC. Protein sequence: CASSLGGNGYTF. Drawing the rest from reference TRBV11-3 and TRBJ1-2, the complete variable domain is EAGVVQSPRYKIIEKKQPVAFWCNPISGHNTLYWYLQNLGQGPELLIRYENEEAVDDSQLPKDRFSAERLKGVDSTLKIQPAELGDSAVYLCASSLGGNGYTFGSGTRLTVV.

This sequence joins TRBV2 and TRBJ2-7; the D gene is possibly TRBD1 (6 bases). The CDR3 extends over 13 amino acids. Trimming removed 7 bases at V and 0 bases at J, with 10 bases between. Germline V gives CDR1 SNHLY, CDR2 FYNNEI. The CDR3 DNA reads as TGTGCCAGCAATCGACAGGCCTCCTACGAGCAGTACTTC. Protein: CASNRQASYEQYF. Full variable domain (remainder filled in from reference TRBV2 and TRBJ2-7): EPEVTQTPSHQVTQMGQEVILRCVPISNHLYFYWYRQILGQKVEFLVSFYNNEISEKSEIFDDQFSVERPDGSNFTLKIRSTKLEDSAMYFCASNRQASYEQYFGPGTRLTVT.

This chain connects TRBV2 to TRBJ2-7; TRBD2 aligns across 11 bases. The germline CDR1 and CDR2 sequences are SNHLY and FYNNEI. The CDR3 has 15 residues. Trimming took 7 bases from V and 7 from J; bases not matched to a gene: 12. CDR3 bases: TGTGCCAGCAAGGGGAGTAGCGGGAGGGCCGGGGAGCAGTACTTC. Residues: CASKGSSGRAGEQYF.

The chain joins TRBV7-9 to TRBJ2-3; 7 bases map to TRBD2. Germline CDR1 is SEHNR and CDR2 is FQNEAQ (reference sequence). This CDR3 is built from 15 residues. Trimming at V came to 3 bases and at J to 2 bases, leaving 5 bases not matched to a gene. The CDR3 DNA reads as TGTGCCAGCAGCTTCAGCGGGGTATCCACAGATACGCAGTATTTT. It translates to CASSFSGVSTDTQYF.

This chain's CDR3 is CASSNGESYRELFF. The CDR3 bases are TGTGCCAGCTCCAACGGGGAGTCTTACCGAGAGCTGTTTTTT. The chain uses TRBV18 and TRBJ2-2, with D perhaps TRBD2 (5 bases). CDR3 length equals 14 residues. V was pared by 6 bases and J by 11 bases, with 19 bases between. Germline V lookup: CDR1 KGHSH, CDR2 LQKENI.

This rearrangement joins TRBV7-2 to TRBJ2-5, with 8 bases matching TRBD2. With 2 bases clipped from V and 8 bases from J, the junction kept 10 bases outside the gene matches. Per the germline V gene, CDR1 is SGHTA and CDR2 is FQGNSA. The CDR3 sequence is 15 residues long. Here the CDR3 DNA reads TGTGCCAGCAGCTTAATACGCGCTAGCGGGCATACCCAGTACTTC. Amino acids: CASSLIRASGHTQYF.

This clone was observed a single time. The rearrangement uses TRBV6-5 and TRBJ2-5; TRBD2 aligns across 13 bases. Per germline, CDR1 MNHEY and CDR2 SVGAGI. The V segment lost 8 bases and the J segment 2 bases; nucleotides outside the gene matches: 5. The CDR3 covers 15 residues. In DNA, the CDR3 is TGTGCCAGCTTCCGGACTAGCGGGGGTCAAGAGACCCAGTACTTC. Translation: CASFRTSGGQETQYF.

In its sample, this clone was seen a few times. This sequence joins TRBV4-1 and TRBJ2-3; TRBD2 matches at 8 bases. Germline-derived CDR1 and CDR2 are MGHRA and YSYEKL. J was trimmed by 6 bases and V by 6 bases; bases with no gene match: 20. The CDR3 consists of 18 residues. CDR3: CASSPRRGGVSETDTQYF. The DNA of the CDR3 is TGCGCCAGCAGTCCCCGCCGGGGGGGTGTAAGTGAAACGGATACGCAGTATTTT.

Concerning this clone itself: One end of the junction varies from germline; a read error may be responsible. The CDR3 loop reads CASSLSGTGLKLFF. CDR3 sequence (DNA): TGTGCCAGCAGTCTATCCGGGACAGGGTTGAAACTGTTTTTT. V is TRBV27 and J is TRBJ1-4; 9 bases agree with TRBD1. The CDR3 consists of 14 residues. Germline V gene sequence: CDR1 MNHEY, CDR2 SMNVEV (reference sequence). Drawing the rest from reference TRBV27 and TRBJ1-4, the complete variable domain is EAQVTQNPRYLITVTGKKLTVTCSQNMNHEYMSWYRQDPGLGLRQIYYSMNVEVTDKGDVPEGYKVSRKEKRNFPLILESPSPNQTSLYFCASSLSGTGLKLFFGSGTQLSVL.